Presented here are 32 T cell receptor beta chains from one specimen sequenced in a study of type 1 and type 2 diabetes patients. PCR was run on genomic DNA. A primer set of 30 forward and 13 reverse primers amplified the CDR3. TCRdb re-called the multiplex PCR reads with MiXCR, one entry per CDR3 protein. The profile shows 270,000 or so distinct CDR3 sequences, approximately 45% of them singletons. The sample consisted of peripheral blood mononuclear cells (PBMCs). The receptors stem from a man aged 18-30 years with type 2 diabetes.

This clonotype was seen many times. The V call is TRBV10-3, the J call TRBJ1-1; D unresolved. CDR1 is ENHRY and CDR2 is SYGVKD in the germline V gene. The length of the CDR3 is 13 residues. V lost 3 bases to trimming and J lost 0 bases, with 5 bases between them. CDR3 loop: CAISEQMNTEAFF. For the CDR3, the DNA is TGTGCCATCAGTGAACAGATGAACACTGAAGCTTTCTTT.

This clonotype came up a few times. J is TRBJ2-7 and V is TRBV27; TRBD1 is a possible D gene (7 bases). Germline lookup yields CDR1 MNHEY and CDR2 SMNVEV (reference sequence). V was clipped by 3 bases and J by 2 bases, with 14 bases between them. The CDR3 runs 15 residues. Written as DNA, the CDR3 is TGTGCCAGCAGTTTTGCGGGACAGCAGACCTACGAGCAGTACTTC. This translates into CASSFAGQQTYEQYF.

To note about this clonotype: Just one base apart from a much larger clone, this may be a read error. This CDR3 is missing its conserved last phenylalanine or tryptophan, likely due to a read error. The chain combines TRBV10-1 with TRBJ1-1, with 9 bases that match TRBD1. CDR3 size: 17 residues. Germline V gene sequence: CDR1 WNHNN, CDR2 SYGVQD (reference sequence). With 0 bases clipped from V and 2 bases from J, the junction kept 7 bases outside the gene matches. The CDR3 here is CASSESGTGIPNTEAFL. The CDR3 DNA reads as TGCGCCAGCAGTGAGTCAGGGACAGGGATCCCTAACACTGAAGCTTTCCTT.

This clonotype was recorded a few times. The rearrangement uses TRBV7-2 and TRBJ2-1; 7 bases map to TRBD2. Trimming at V came to 1 base and at J to 1 base, leaving 4 bases not matched to a gene. The V gene's germline CDR1 is SGHTA and CDR2 FQGNSA. The CDR3 has 16 amino acids. The CDR3 loop is CASSLGAGVSYNEQFF. The CDR3 DNA follows: TGTGCCAGCAGCTTAGGGGCGGGGGTGTCCTACAATGAGCAGTTCTTC.

This clonotype was detected many times. This chain connects TRBV27 to TRBJ2-7, with TRBD1 identical over 7 bases. This CDR3 is 13 amino acids long. Germline CDR1 reads MNHEY; CDR2 reads SMNVEV (reference sequence). V shed 2 bases and J 2 bases; nucleotides not matched to a gene: 0. This chain's CDR3 is CASSLTGAYEQYF. In DNA form, the CDR3 reads TGTGCCAGCAGTTTAACAGGGGCCTACGAGCAGTACTTC.

The V and J genes are TRBV6-5 and TRBJ2-7; possibly TRBD1 for D (5 bases). Trimming cost V 2 bases and J 2 bases, with 10 bases left between them. The germline V gene has CDR1 MNHEY and CDR2 SVGAGI. The CDR3 is 14 amino acids. CDR3 sequence reads: CASSYGREPYEQYF. CDR3 in DNA: TGTGCCAGCAGTTACGGCAGGGAACCCTACGAGCAGTACTTC.

The V and J genes are TRBV6-4 and TRBJ2-5, with 9 bases lining up with TRBD1. The germline CDR1 and CDR2 sequences are MRHNA and SNTAGT. The J segment lost 3 bases and the V segment lost 0 bases, leaving 2 bases of the junction unmatched. The CDR3 contains 15 residues. CDR3 amino acids: CASSDSGTGKETQYF. CDR3 bases: TGTGCCAGCAGTGACTCGGGGACAGGGAAAGAGACCCAGTACTTC.

About this clonotype: At one of its ends the junction is not consistent with the germline gene, which may arise from a read error. The chain carries TRBV2 and TRBJ2-3, with D perhaps TRBD2 (6 bases). This CDR3 is 15 amino acids long. Germline V lookup: CDR1 SNHLY, CDR2 FYNNEI. The DNA of the CDR3 is TGTGCCACCAGTGACCAACGCGGGATTAGAGATACGCAGTATTTT. It is translated as CATSDQRGIRDTQYF.

This clonotype was seen ten or more times. The rearrangement uses TRBV12-3 or TRBV12-4 and TRBJ2-5; 8 nucleotides align to TRBD2. Germline trimming cut 2 bases from V and 7 bases from J; bases unmatched to any gene: 3. This CDR3 region has 13 residues. The chain's CDR3 is CASSLRGGGTQYF. The DNA of the CDR3 is TGTGCCAGCAGTTTACGGGGGGGGGGGACCCAGTACTTC.

The chain joins TRBV4-1 to TRBJ2-3, with 16 bases aligning to TRBD2. Germline CDR1 MGHRA, CDR2 YSYEKL. Losses at the gene ends were 3 bases for V and 4 bases for J; bases not matched to a gene: 4. This CDR3 spans 17 amino acids. The chain's CDR3 is CASSQKGLAGGSDTQYF. Written as DNA, the CDR3 is TGCGCCAGCAGCCAGAAGGGACTAGCGGGAGGGTCAGATACGCAGTATTTT.

This clonotype was recorded at least ten times. The chain joins TRBV25-1 to TRBJ2-5; 8 bases fit TRBD1. The length of the CDR3 is 16 residues. Germline lookup yields CDR1 MGHDK and CDR2 SYGVNS. J gave up 1 base and V 4 bases, and 8 bases lay outside the gene matches. The CDR3 here is CASSGGTGLSQETQYF. DNA of the CDR3: TGTGCCAGCAGTGGGGGGACAGGTTTATCCCAAGAGACCCAGTACTTC.

With regard to this clonotype: With a much larger clone just one base away, this may be a read error. This rearrangement joins TRBV25-1 to TRBJ2-2; TRBD2 is a possible D gene (7 bases). This CDR3 has 16 amino acids. Germline V gene lookup returns CDR1 MGHDK and CDR2 SYGVNS. As DNA, the CDR3 is TGTGCCAGCAGTGAATGTTGCGGGGGACACACCGGGGAGCTGTCTTTT. Amino acids: CASSECCGGHTGELSF. Looking up the rest from reference TRBV25-1 and TRBJ2-2 gives the full variable domain: EADIYQTPRYLVIGTGKKITLECSQTMGHDKMYWYQQDPGMELHLIHYSYGVNSTEKGDLSSESTVSRIRTEHFPLTLESARPSHTSQYLCASSECCGGHTGELSFGEGSRLTVL.

This clonotype was seen only a few times. J is TRBJ1-6 and V is TRBV20-1; TRBD1 aligns across 7 bases. The germline V gene has CDR1 DFQATT and CDR2 SNEGSKA (reference sequence). Trimming took 6 bases from V and 7 from J; bases not matched to a gene: 6. This CDR3 has 13 residues. The CDR3 loop reads CSARTGINSPLHF. CDR3 in DNA: TGCAGTGCAAGGACAGGCATCAATTCACCCCTCCACTTT.

The rearrangement joins TRBV7-2 to TRBJ2-1; 12 bases line up with TRBD2. With V trimmed by 5 bases and J by 5 bases, 7 bases remained unmatched. CDR3 length: 16 amino acids. In germline, CDR1 is SGHTA, CDR2 FQGNSA. Written as DNA, the CDR3 is TGTGCCAGCAGCCTCATGGGACTAGCGGGCCACAATGAGCAGTTCTTC. This sequence encodes CASSLMGLAGHNEQFF.

The chain employs TRBV7-2 and TRBJ2-5; 10 positions agree with TRBD2. The tail of the sequence fits TRBJ2-1 better, so the J call may be wrong. Germline assignment: CDR1 SGHTA and CDR2 FQGNSA. The CDR3 has 14 residues. The CDR3 sequence is CASRRTSGTNEQFF. CDR3 sequence (DNA): TGTGCCAGCAGGAGGACTAGCGGAACCAATGAGCAGTTCTTC.

This clonotype was observed a single time. The genes are TRBV7-3 and TRBJ1-2; TRBD1 might be the D (6 bases). The CDR3 loop spans 15 amino acids. Between the trimmed V and J ends, which lost 5 bases and 4 bases, there was a span of 17 bases. Germline V gene lookup returns CDR1 SGHTA and CDR2 FQGTGA. The CDR3 DNA is TGTGCCAGCAGCCCAGGACTACAGGGCGCCTATGGCTACACCTTC. Translating gives CASSPGLQGAYGYTF.

DNA of the CDR3: TGTGCCAGCGGGGGACAGGAACCCGTGGAGACCCAGTACTTC. Translated: CASGGQEPVETQYF. The chain is built from TRBV2 and TRBJ2-5; TRBD1 matches 8 bases. The CDR3 is 14 residues long. V shed 8 bases, J shed 5 bases, and the junction held 10 bases outside the gene matches. The V gene's germline CDR1 is SNHLY and CDR2 FYNNEI.

To note about this clonotype: Possible read error: a much larger clone is one base away. This chain uses TRBV2 with TRBJ1-1; D call uncertain. CDR3 length: 11 residues. The germline V and J ends were trimmed by 4 bases and 8 bases, with 8 bases remaining between them. The germline V gene encodes CDR1 SNHLY and CDR2 FYNNEI. The CDR3 is CASSVLEEAFF. CDR3 sequence (DNA): TGTGCCAGCAGTGTCTTAGAAGAAGCTTTCTTT.

This clonotype was detected many times. The genes are TRBV30 and TRBJ2-5; 9 positions match TRBD1. The CDR3 sequence is 12 residues long. Per the germline V gene, CDR1 is GTSNPN and CDR2 is SVGIG (reference sequence). The junction had 8 bases not matched to a gene; V was cut back by 8 bases and J by 7 bases. The CDR3 is CAGQGSIGTQYF. The CDR3, as DNA: TGTGCCGGACAGGGGTCGATAGGGACCCAGTACTTC.

This chain uses TRBV20-1 with TRBJ1-2, with D possibly TRBD1 on 6 matching bases. The germline gives CDR1 DFQATT, CDR2 SNEGSKA (reference sequence). CDR3 length: 14 amino acids. With 5 bases removed from V and 6 bases from J, the gap between germline ends came to 19 bases. CDR3 in DNA: TGCAGTGCTCCCGCCCTACAGGGAAATGATGGCTACACCTTC. It codes for CSAPALQGNDGYTF.

V is TRBV10-3 and J is TRBJ2-5; tentative D call: TRBD1 (6 bases). The germline gives CDR1 ENHRY, CDR2 SYGVKD. This CDR3 is built from 14 residues. V lost 4 bases and J 9 bases, leaving 18 bases between the germline ends. CDR3 sequence (DNA): TGTGCCATCAGTGCACAGGGCCAGGCTGGGTCCCAGTACTTC. This encodes CAISAQGQAGSQYF.

A note on this clonotype: A read error may produce the germline difference seen at one junction end. This chain connects TRBV20-1 to TRBJ2-4; possibly TRBD1 for D (6 bases). Germline V CDR1 and CDR2: DFQATT, SNEGSKA (reference sequence). This CDR3 has 15 residues. CDR3 DNA: TGCAGTGCTAATCCTTTGGACAGTAACAGAAACACTCAGTACTTC. Protein product: CSANPLDSNRNTQYF.

The rearrangement uses TRBV19 and TRBJ2-4, with D unresolved. Germline values: CDR1 LNHDA, CDR2 SQIVND (reference sequence). The V end lost 6 bases, the J end lost 6 bases, and 15 bases lay between the germline ends. This CDR3 comprises 14 residues. CDR3 region: CASRVGPTVNIQYF. DNA of the CDR3: TGTGCCAGTAGGGTGGGCCCCACCGTAAACATTCAGTACTTC.

Only a few counts were recorded for this clonotype. This chain uses TRBV2 with TRBJ1-1, with D uncertain. V dropped 1 base and J dropped 7 bases, with 16 bases sitting between them. This CDR3 is built from 15 residues. The germline gives CDR1 SNHLY, CDR2 FYNNEI. CDR3 sequence reads: CASSEEAGGPIEAFF. CDR3 nucleotide sequence: TGTGCCAGCAGTGAAGAGGCGGGAGGGCCTATTGAAGCTTTCTTT.

This clonotype has just a few counts. CDR3 nucleotide sequence: TGTGCCAGCAGCCCTAGGGGGACACGGGACCGGGAGACCCAGTACTTC. Protein: CASSPRGTRDRETQYF. The chain employs TRBV27 and TRBJ2-5; tentatively, D is TRBD1 (6 bases). The CDR3 is 16 amino acids. The germline V gene has CDR1 MNHEY and CDR2 SMNVEV (reference sequence). V lost 6 bases, J lost 5 bases, and 22 bases lay in between.

This chain links TRBV7-3 with TRBJ1-6; 7 bases are shared with TRBD1. CDR1 is SGHTA and CDR2 is FQGTGA in the germline V gene. Trimming removed 4 bases from V and 7 bases from J; junction bases left unmatched: 7. The CDR3 covers 15 residues. This CDR3 is CASSSTGQSNSPLHF. In DNA form, the CDR3 reads TGTGCCAGCAGCTCCACGGGACAGTCAAATTCACCCCTCCACTTT.

The DNA of the CDR3 is TGCGCCAGCAGCCACCCAAGGACAGGGGGCAGCACTGAAGCTTTCTTT. It is translated as CASSHPRTGGSTEAFF. The chain links TRBV4-1 to TRBJ1-1; TRBD1 matches 11 bases. The CDR3 totals 16 residues. The germline CDR1 and CDR2 sequences are MGHRA and YSYEKL. V gave up 3 bases and J gave up 4 bases; unmatched junction bases: 7.

The chain has TRBV10-1 and TRBJ2-1; D gene ambiguous. CDR1 and CDR2 from the germline V gene are WNHNN and SYGVQD (reference sequence). There are 14 residues in the CDR3. Trimming took 5 bases from V and 4 from J, leaving 12 bases between them. In DNA, the CDR3 is TGCGCCAGCAGTCCCGAGTTTATGTACAATGAGCAGTTCTTC. As protein: CASSPEFMYNEQFF.

V is TRBV30 and J is TRBJ2-5; 7 bases agree with TRBD1. J gave up 0 bases and V 1 base, and 5 bases lay outside the gene matches. Germline loops: CDR1 GTSNPN, CDR2 SVGIG (reference sequence). This CDR3 is built from 15 residues. The chain's CDR3 is CAWSGDREYQETQYF. In DNA, the CDR3 is TGTGCCTGGAGTGGCGACAGGGAGTACCAAGAGACCCAGTACTTC.

This clonotype was detected a few times. V usage is TRBV12-3 or TRBV12-4 and J usage is TRBJ1-1, with D perhaps matching TRBD1 (5 bases). CDR3 size: 13 residues. Trimming took off 5 bases at V and 0 bases at J, with 7 bases between the two ends. CDR3 sequence: CASSDSMNTEAFF. The CDR3 region has the DNA TGTGCCAGCAGTGACAGTATGAACACTGAAGCTTTCTTT.

This sequence joins TRBV24-1 and TRBJ2-3; D perhaps matches TRBD1 (5 bases). The CDR3 covers 16 residues. Per the germline V gene, CDR1 is KGHDR and CDR2 is SFDVKD. V lost 6 bases and J 1 base, leaving 16 bases between the germline ends. The CDR3 DNA follows: TGTGCCACCAGTCATTACTCGGGCAGGGGCACAGATACGCAGTATTTT. This codes for CATSHYSGRGTDTQYF.

This clonotype was counted between two and nine times. This sequence joins TRBV19 and TRBJ1-2; 8 positions agree with TRBD1. Germline CDR1 LNHDA, CDR2 SQIVND (reference sequence). This CDR3 has 14 residues. V gave up 6 bases and J gave up 4 bases; unmatched junction bases: 7. The CDR3 DNA reads as TGTGCCAGTAGCCTCGACAGGGGACGCTATGGCTACACCTTC. Protein sequence: CASSLDRGRYGYTF.